The 14 T cell receptor beta chains in this list originate from one sample, sequenced in a study of blood T cells in healthy people across ages. Primed by a sample-barcoded 5' primer and a J-beta primer mix, a second PCR proceeded for 7 to 11 cycles. MiXCR, applied by TCRdb to the 5' RACE reads, yields one record per CDR3 protein. The table shows about a million distinct CDR3 sequences, with about 51% occurring only once. What was sequenced was blood. All receptors derive from a woman aged 60 to 75 in good health.

V and J are TRBV20-1 and TRBJ1-1; possibly TRBD1 for D (5 bases). This CDR3 contains 15 residues. Trimming shortened V by 7 bases and J by 2 bases, and 20 bases separated the two germline ends. Germline V CDR1 and CDR2: DFQATT, SNEGSKA (reference sequence). CDR3 residues: CSVHGALMVNTEAFF. DNA of the CDR3: TGCAGTGTCCATGGGGCTTTGATGGTAAACACTGAAGCTTTCTTT.

The rearrangement links TRBV6-5 to TRBJ2-1; TRBD2 is a possible D gene (6 bases). Between the trimmed V and J ends, which lost 2 bases and 0 bases, there was a span of 11 bases. CDR1 MNHEY and CDR2 SVGAGI come from the germline V gene. CDR3 length equals 16 residues. CDR3 residues: CASSYRAGTSYNEQFF. CDR3 sequence (DNA): TGTGCCAGCAGTTACCGCGCGGGGACCTCCTACAATGAGCAGTTCTTC.

This clonotype was recorded a few times. This chain joins TRBV20-1 and TRBJ2-3; D is ambiguous. CDR1 DFQATT and CDR2 SNEGSKA come from the germline V gene (reference sequence). This CDR3 region has 15 residues. The V end lost 6 bases, the J end lost 2 bases, and 18 bases lay between the germline ends. The CDR3 is CSAKTDQGPTDTQYF. As DNA, the CDR3 is TGCAGTGCCAAGACGGACCAAGGGCCCACAGATACGCAGTATTTT.

V usage is TRBV20-1 and J usage is TRBJ2-1; 13 bases agree with TRBD2. Looked up from germline, CDR1 is DFQATT and CDR2 is SNEGSKA (reference sequence). The CDR3 runs to 17 residues. The ends lost 3 bases at V and 4 bases at J; junction bases unmatched: 9. In DNA form, the CDR3 reads TGCAGTGCTAGCGGACTAGCGGGAGACGGGCCTTACAATGAGCAGTTCTTC. This sequence encodes CSASGLAGDGPYNEQFF.

The V and J genes are TRBV7-3 and TRBJ2-1; the match to TRBD2 covers 7 bases. The V and J ends lost 4 bases and 5 bases, in that order; junction bases with no gene match: 8. CDR1 and CDR2 from the germline V gene are SGHTA and FQGTGA. The CDR3 is 15 amino acids. The CDR3 here is CASSYLPGGNNEQFF. CDR3 bases: TGTGCCAGCAGCTACCTTCCGGGAGGCAACAATGAGCAGTTCTTC.

Comment on this clonotype: This is likely a read error, given that the CDR3 carries no conserved phenylalanine or tryptophan at its end. The V call is TRBV2, the J call TRBJ1-1; D unclear. The CDR3 totals 14 residues. Trimming stripped 4 bases from V and 0 bases from J, with 9 bases between. CDR1 is SNHLY and CDR2 is FYNNEI in the germline V gene. The CDR3, as DNA: TGTGCCAGCAGTGCGGGGTCGTTGAACACTGAAGCTTTCCTT. Encoded protein: CASSAGSLNTEAFL.

Only a few counts were recorded for this clonotype. The chain is built from TRBV11-3 and TRBJ2-5, with D unresolved. V lost 5 bases and J lost 11, with 24 bases in between. Germline CDR1 SGHNT, CDR2 YENEEA. This CDR3 has 15 residues. The CDR3 nucleotides read TGTGCCAGCAGCCCCCGTTCGGCTGGAATGAATGAGCAGTACTTC. The encoded protein is CASSPRSAGMNEQYF.

This clonotype showed up just a few times. V and J are TRBV12-3 or TRBV12-4 and TRBJ2-7, with D unclear. There are 15 residues in the CDR3. The germline V and J ends were trimmed by 6 bases and 4 bases, with 19 bases remaining between them. CDR3 residues: CASSPVSLIPYEQYF. CDR3 coding DNA: TGTGCCAGCAGCCCCGTTAGCCTTATCCCTTACGAGCAGTACTTC.

The chain uses TRBV18 and TRBJ1-2; D is possibly TRBD1 (5 bases). CDR1 and CDR2 from the germline V gene are KGHSH and LQKENI. CDR3 size: 15 residues. V shed 4 bases and J shed 8 bases, with 20 bases lying between them. The CDR3 bases are TGTGCCAGCTCACTCATTGGGACGGACGTTGAAGGCTACACCTTC. Translation: CASSLIGTDVEGYTF. The full variable domain, rest sourced from reference TRBV18 and TRBJ1-2, is NAGVMQNPRHLVRRRGQEARLRCSPMKGHSHVYWYRQLPEEGLKFMVYLQKENIIDESGMPKERFSAEFPKEGPSILRIQQVVRGDSAAYFCASSLIGTDVEGYTFGSGTRLTVV.

This clonotype was seen a handful of times. The chain links TRBV3-1 to TRBJ2-5; D is possibly TRBD2 (5 bases). Trimming took off 2 bases at V and 2 bases at J, with 9 bases between the two ends. The germline CDR1 and CDR2 sequences are LGHDT and YNNKEL (reference sequence). This CDR3 contains 14 residues. CDR3 residues: CASSQNSVQETQYF. The CDR3 region has the DNA TGTGCCAGCAGCCAAAATAGCGTTCAAGAGACCCAGTACTTC.

The chain is built from TRBV20-1 and TRBJ2-2; possible D gene TRBD2, 6 bases. V lost 6 bases and J lost 1, with 21 bases in between. This CDR3 contains 17 residues. Germline CDR1 and CDR2: DFQATT and SNEGSKA (reference sequence). The CDR3 DNA reads as TGCAGTGCCTCCGCTAGCGCCCTCGGGCTGAACACCGGGGAGCTGTTTTTT. Protein sequence: CSASASALGLNTGELFF.

This clonotype appeared a few times. This chain connects TRBV29-1 to TRBJ1-2; TRBD1 is a possible D gene (5 bases). The CDR3 is 12 amino acids. V was shortened by 6 bases and J by 4 bases, with 12 bases between the two germline ends. From germline, CDR1 is SQVTM and CDR2 ANQGSEA. Here the CDR3 DNA reads TGCAGCGTCTTAGGGGCCAGCTATGGCTACACCTTC. Its translation is CSVLGASYGYTF.

The chain has TRBV29-1 and TRBJ2-3, with D maybe TRBD1 (6 bases). There are 14 residues in the CDR3. In germline, CDR1 is SQVTM, CDR2 ANQGSEA. Trimming shortened V by 7 bases and J by 0 bases, and 14 bases separated the two germline ends. The CDR3 is CSAIRDTSTDTQYF. CDR3 sequence (DNA): TGCAGCGCCATAAGGGACACTAGCACAGATACGCAGTATTTT.

The J gene is TRBJ1-2, the V gene TRBV29-1; D not resolved. The CDR3 is made up of 12 amino acids. CDR1 is SQVTM and CDR2 is ANQGSEA in the germline V gene. V lost 5 bases, J lost 5 bases, and 12 bases lay in between. The CDR3 bases are TGCAGCGTTCCCCGGGTGGGGTATGGCTACACCTTC. Its protein product is CSVPRVGYGYTF.